The entry below describes one TCR beta chain. The data are from a study of blood T cell repertoires in COVID-19. Study-wide context: Researchers got acute and convalescent COVID-19 samples from the United States, Italy and Spain. T cells, B-cell-depleted T cells, or PBMCs supplied cDNA or gDNA.

Methods used by the authors: Estimated nucleated cell counts came from reference gene primer amplification. TCRdb keeps only in-frame clones here, not all; method: immunoSEQ multiplex PCR. That table is the source of V, J and clone size, and D and trimming were worked out from the DNA. The sample shows approximately 200,000 clones, around 85% of them seen only once. CDR1 is LGHDT and CDR2 is YNNKEL in the germline V gene (reference sequence). The V gene end was trimmed by 0 bases and the J gene end by 9 bases; junction bases not matched to a gene: 5. The CDR3 contains 16 residues. The TCR originated in a man aged 25-45 years with acute or convalescent COVID-19. Source material: peripheral blood. This chain joins TRBV3-1 (or the pseudogene TRBV3-2) and TRBJ1-6; 10 nucleotides align to TRBD1. The CDR3 is CASSQDPGTGVSPLHF. The CDR3 DNA sequence: TGTGCCAGCAGCCAAGACCCCGGGACAGGGGTTTCACCCCTCCACTTT.